Below, 24 T cell receptor beta chains from the same sample are listed, as sequenced in a study of blood T cell repertoires in COVID-19. Profiled with immunoSEQ multiplex PCR; TCRdb holds only in-frame clones, not every one. The sample records about 120,000 clones, roughly 85% being singletons. Sample: peripheral blood. The receptors were sampled from a human donor in a cohort sampled during active COVID-19.

The V and J genes are TRBV11-3 and TRBJ2-3; D perhaps matches TRBD1 (5 bases). CDR3 size: 14 residues. V gave up 0 bases and J gave up 4 bases, with 8 bases separating them. Germline V lookup: CDR1 SGHNT, CDR2 YENEEA. DNA for the CDR3: TGTGCCAGCAGCTTAGATCCCAGGGCAGATACGCAGTATTTT. Translating it yields CASSLDPRADTQYF.

This chain joins TRBV10-2 and TRBJ2-7; D uncertain. The germline V gene has CDR1 WSHSY and CDR2 SAAADI. The CDR3 length is 11 residues. Trimming shortened V by 3 bases and J by 3 bases, and 3 bases separated the two germline ends. The CDR3 sequence: CASSDVYEQYF. The DNA of the CDR3 is TGCGCCAGCAGTGACGTCTACGAGCAGTACTTC.

The genes are TRBV27 and TRBJ2-5; D is ambiguous. The V gene lost 6 bases and the J gene lost 0 bases, with 5 bases spanning the gap. The CDR3 consists of 12 residues. Germline lookup yields CDR1 MNHEY and CDR2 SMNVEV (reference sequence). In nucleotides, the CDR3 is TGTGCCAGCAGAAATAACCAAGAGACCCAGTACTTC. It encodes CASRNNQETQYF.

This rearrangement joins TRBV6-5 to TRBJ2-7; 7 bases align to TRBD2. The V gene end was trimmed by 0 bases and the J gene end by 3 bases; junction bases not matched to a gene: 5. The CDR3 spans 15 residues. Per germline, CDR1 MNHEY and CDR2 SVGAGI. Here the CDR3 DNA reads TGTGCCAGCAGTTACTCGACAGCTAGCGGCTACGAGCAGTACTTC. Translating gives CASSYSTASGYEQYF.

The chain has TRBV6-5 and TRBJ1-6; TRBD1 matches at 9 bases. The CDR3 contains 14 residues. Germline V gene sequence: CDR1 MNHEY, CDR2 SVGAGI. With V trimmed by 6 bases and J by 9 bases, 6 bases remained unmatched. CDR3 sequence: CASRRDRDGSPLHF. The CDR3 DNA sequence: TGTGCCAGCAGACGGGACAGGGATGGTTCACCCCTCCACTTT.

The chain carries TRBV28 and TRBJ1-5; 7 bases are shared with TRBD1. The V segment lost 4 bases and the J segment 7 bases; nucleotides outside the gene matches: 10. CDR3 length equals 15 residues. Germline-derived CDR1 and CDR2 are MDHEN and SYDVKM. The CDR3 region is CASSYLQGRNQPQHF. The CDR3 bases are TGTGCCAGCAGTTACTTACAGGGGCGAAACCAGCCCCAGCATTTT.

The CDR3: CASSLGGYNSPLHF. In DNA, the CDR3 is TGTGCCAGCAGCCTAGGGGGCTATAATTCACCCCTCCACTTT. This rearrangement joins TRBV3-1 (or the pseudogene TRBV3-2) to TRBJ1-6; D is possibly TRBD1 (6 bases). Germline V gene sequence: CDR1 LGHDT, CDR2 YNNKEL (reference sequence). The CDR3 contains 14 residues. Trimming removed 4 bases at V and 3 bases at J, with 7 bases between.

This clone has just one count. The chain joins TRBV16 to TRBJ1-6; D not certain. Trimming left V 4 bases short and J 0 bases short, with 7 bases between. Germline CDR1 is KGHSY and CDR2 is FQNENV. There are 15 residues in the CDR3. The CDR3 coding sequence is TGTGCCAGCAGCCTGGAGGGCTCCTATAATTCACCCCTCCACTTT. Translated: CASSLEGSYNSPLHF.

The V gene is TRBV6-6, the J gene TRBJ2-1; 9 nucleotides match TRBD2. In germline, CDR1 is MNHNY, CDR2 SVGAGI (reference sequence). The junction had 4 bases not matched to a gene; V was cut back by 0 bases and J by 4 bases. The CDR3 has 16 residues. Here the CDR3 DNA reads TGTGCCAGCAGTTACTCCCGAGCGGGGGGATACAATGAGCAGTTCTTC. This sequence encodes CASSYSRAGGYNEQFF.

The gene calls are TRBV18 and TRBJ1-3, with D possibly matching TRBD1 (6 bases). Trimming stripped 4 bases from V and 0 bases from J, with 13 bases between. Germline loops: CDR1 KGHSH, CDR2 LQKENI. This CDR3 contains 16 residues. This chain's CDR3 is CASSLWDTSSGNTIYF. The CDR3 coding sequence is TGTGCCAGCTCACTCTGGGACACGAGCTCTGGAAACACCATATATTTT.

V and J are TRBV25-1 and TRBJ1-6; TRBD1 is a possible D gene (5 bases). The CDR3 totals 15 residues. The V gene lost 1 base and the J gene lost 7 bases, with 11 bases spanning the gap. Germline V lookup: CDR1 MGHDK, CDR2 SYGVNS. In DNA form, the CDR3 reads TGTGCCAGCAGTGAATCAAGGGGTCAGAATTCACCCCTCCACTTT. Residues: CASSESRGQNSPLHF.

The rearrangement joins TRBV5-6 to TRBJ1-3; D gene uncertain. V was cut by 0 bases and J by 4 bases, with 8 bases left in between. CDR3 size: 14 residues. Looked up from germline, CDR1 is SGHDT and CDR2 is YYEEEE. CDR3 coding DNA: TGTGCCAGCAGCTTGGGTAGTCCAGGAAACACCATATATTTT. It specifies CASSLGSPGNTIYF. The full variable domain, its missing parts supplied by reference TRBV5-6 and TRBJ1-3, is DAGVTQSPTHLIKTRGQQVTLRCSPKSGHDTVSWYQQALGQGPQFIFQYYEEEERQRGNFPDRFSGHQFPNYSSELNVNALLLGDSALYLCASSLGSPGNTIYFGEGSWLTVV.

This clone has only one observation. The chain links TRBV5-1 to TRBJ2-3, with 8 positions matching TRBD2. Trimming took 6 bases from V and 2 from J; bases not matched to a gene: 5. CDR3 length: 14 amino acids. Germline CDR1 SGHRS, CDR2 YFSETQ. CDR3 loop: CASTRGGSTDTQYF. The CDR3 region has the DNA TGCGCCAGCACCCGGGGGGGGTCCACAGATACGCAGTATTTT.

This clone was detected many times. The chain employs TRBV3-1 (or the pseudogene TRBV3-2) and TRBJ1-5; unclear D gene. The CDR3 sequence is 14 residues long. The V gene lost 2 bases and the J gene lost 4 bases, with 9 bases spanning the gap. The V gene's germline CDR1 is LGHDT and CDR2 YNNKEL (reference sequence). This CDR3 reads CASSQWLGNQPQHF. DNA of the CDR3: TGTGCCAGCAGCCAATGGCTCGGGAATCAGCCCCAGCATTTT.

The chain recombines TRBV18 with TRBJ1-1, with D possibly TRBD1 on 6 matching bases. Trimming took off 2 bases at V and 0 bases at J, with 13 bases between the two ends. The CDR3 covers 16 residues. Germline V gives CDR1 KGHSH, CDR2 LQKENI. The CDR3 DNA reads TGTGCCAGCTCACCAGTCCGGGCAGGGGTGAACACTGAAGCTTTCTTT. Translating it yields CASSPVRAGVNTEAFF.

The table lists this clone with a few counts. The chain recombines TRBV5-1 with TRBJ2-6, with 9 nucleotides matching TRBD1. The germline gives CDR1 SGHRS, CDR2 YFSETQ. This CDR3 contains 19 residues. Unmatched junction bases numbered 11, after V lost 4 bases and J lost 0 bases. The chain's CDR3 is CASSRTRDRGISGANVLTF. CDR3 sequence (DNA): TGCGCCAGCAGCCGCACCAGAGACAGGGGGATCTCTGGGGCCAACGTCCTGACTTTC.

CDR3 in DNA: TGTGCCAGCAGTTACGGCCAGGGGGCAAGTGGCTACACCTTC. Translating gives CASSYGQGASGYTF. V is TRBV6-2 or TRBV6-3 and J is TRBJ1-2; 8 bases fit TRBD1. J was trimmed by 7 bases and V by 2 bases; bases with no gene match: 6. Germline V gives CDR1 MNHEY, CDR2 SVGEGT. The CDR3 has 14 amino acids.

The rearrangement links TRBV7-8 to TRBJ1-1; 7 nucleotides align to TRBD1. Germline lookup yields CDR1 SGHVS and CDR2 FQNEAQ. The CDR3 contains 17 residues. With 5 bases clipped from V and 2 bases from J, the junction kept 14 bases outside the gene matches. CDR3 nucleotides: TGTGCCAGCAGCCTCCGGGCTGGTCGACAGGGAAACACTGAAGCTTTCTTT. Translating it yields CASSLRAGRQGNTEAFF. Based on the CDR3 plus reference TRBV7-8 and TRBJ1-1, the full variable domain is GAGVSQSPRYKVAKRGQDVALRCDPISGHVSLFWYQQALGQGPEFLTYFQNEAQLDKSGLPSDRFFAERPEGSVSTLKIQRTQQEDSAVYLCASSLRAGRQGNTEAFFGQGTRLTVV.

The chain carries TRBV6-5 and TRBJ1-5; 10 bases align to TRBD1. The CDR3 spans 15 residues. Looked up from germline, CDR1 is MNHEY and CDR2 is SVGAGI. V lost 6 bases and J lost 7; bases outside the gene matches: 9. CDR3 region: CASRRTGGLGQPQHF. The CDR3 DNA follows: TGTGCCAGCAGAAGGACAGGGGGGCTTGGGCAGCCCCAGCATTTT.

As regards this clone: This same CDR3 is encoded by further DNA sequences in the sample. The chain links TRBV6-5 to TRBJ2-3; 9 nucleotides align to TRBD1. The CDR3 has 12 amino acids. Germline values: CDR1 MNHEY, CDR2 SVGAGI. The V and J ends lost 6 bases and 6 bases, in that order; junction bases with no gene match: 1. The CDR3 here is CASRTGGDTQYF. CDR3 DNA: TGTGCCAGCAGGACAGGGGGGGATACGCAGTATTTT.

V and J are TRBV10-3 and TRBJ1-5; unclear D gene. The CDR3 covers 14 residues. Trimming pared 3 bases from V and 7 bases from J, leaving 13 bases between. Germline V gives CDR1 ENHRY, CDR2 SYGVKD. CDR3 sequence reads: CAISENWARQPQHF. The CDR3, as DNA: TGTGCCATCAGTGAAAATTGGGCCCGCCAGCCCCAGCATTTT.

The CDR3 region is CASRETYGGANEQFF. The CDR3 nucleotides are TGTGCCAGCAGAGAAACCTACGGGGGGGCCAATGAGCAGTTCTTC. This chain links TRBV11-2 with TRBJ2-1; 8 bases are shared with TRBD2. The V and J ends lost 6 bases and 6 bases, in that order; junction bases with no gene match: 10. The length of the CDR3 is 15 residues. CDR1 SGHAT and CDR2 FQNNGV come from the germline V gene.

The V and J genes are TRBV7-6 and TRBJ2-1; TRBD2 matches 7 bases. The CDR3 is 15 amino acids. Germline-derived CDR1 and CDR2 are SGHVS and FNYEAQ. Germline trimming cut 5 bases from V and 6 bases from J; bases unmatched to any gene: 10. The CDR3 DNA reads as TGTGCCAGCAGCCCCGGCAGGCTAGCGGTCAATGAGCAGTTCTTC. Protein sequence: CASSPGRLAVNEQFF.

In this sample, this clone turned up many times. The chain combines TRBV7-2 with TRBJ1-3; the match to TRBD1 covers 8 bases. The CDR3 contains 17 residues. V gave up 1 base and J gave up 1 base; unmatched junction bases: 6. Germline assignment: CDR1 SGHTA and CDR2 FQGNSA. The CDR3 DNA is TGTGCCAGCAGCTTAGATATCGGGACAGGTTCTGGAAACACCATATATTTT. Its translation: CASSLDIGTGSGNTIYF.